Each of the 20 T cell receptor beta chains below was sequenced from the same sample in a study of multiple sclerosis patients with progressive multifocal leukoencephalopathy. Assay used: immunoSEQ multiplex PCR; TCRdb lists only in-frame clones, some missing. Of about 31,000 clones in the sample, roughly 87% were seen once. As to time point: time of PML onset. The sample in question was PBMCs, obtained from a patient treated with natalizumab. These receptors were taken from a woman in her thirties or forties with progressive multifocal leukoencephalopathy.

The chain has TRBV7-3 and TRBJ2-5; D unresolved. CDR1 SGHTA and CDR2 FQGTGA come from the germline V gene. The germline V and J ends were trimmed by 3 bases and 3 bases, with 8 bases remaining between them. The CDR3 runs 13 residues. The CDR3 DNA sequence: TGTGCCAGCAGCTTTGGCAGGAAAGAGACCCAGTACTTC. Translated, it gives CASSFGRKETQYF.

The rearrangement links TRBV4-2 to TRBJ2-1, with 8 bases matching TRBD2. Trimming took 5 bases from V and 5 from J; bases not matched to a gene: 8. The CDR3 is made up of 15 amino acids. Germline-derived CDR1 and CDR2 are LGHNA and YNFKEQ. In DNA form, the CDR3 reads TGTGCCAGCAGCGAGACTAGCGTCCTGAACAATGAGCAGTTCTTC. As protein: CASSETSVLNNEQFF.

The chain carries TRBV18 and TRBJ2-2; 7 bases are shared with TRBD1. Trimming at V came to 6 bases and at J to 1 base, leaving 5 bases not matched to a gene. The CDR3 contains 15 residues. The germline CDR1 and CDR2 sequences are KGHSH and LQKENI. The CDR3 here is CASSVRTGNTGELFF. DNA for the CDR3: TGTGCCAGCTCTGTCCGGACAGGGAACACCGGGGAGCTGTTTTTT.

The chain links TRBV18 to TRBJ1-4, with 7 bases that match TRBD1. Germline CDR1 KGHSH, CDR2 LQKENI. The CDR3 consists of 14 residues. Trimming at V came to 3 bases and at J to 6 bases, leaving 4 bases not matched to a gene. CDR3 sequence reads: CASSPGQWDEKLFF. CDR3 coding DNA: TGTGCCAGCTCACCGGGACAGTGGGATGAAAAACTGTTTTTT.

The gene calls are TRBV18 and TRBJ1-1, with D possibly being TRBD1 (6 bases). The ends were cut back, 0 bases at V and 1 base at J, with 15 bases in the middle. The CDR3 extends over 17 amino acids. Germline CDR1 and CDR2: KGHSH and LQKENI. This CDR3 reads CASSPPSGGRGNTEAFF. CDR3 DNA: TGTGCCAGCTCACCACCGAGCGGGGGGCGCGGGAACACTGAAGCTTTCTTT.

The V and J genes are TRBV19 and TRBJ1-2, with D perhaps TRBD1 (6 bases). This CDR3 comprises 14 residues. V was pared by 4 bases and J by 3 bases, with 12 bases between. Germline CDR1 is LNHDA and CDR2 is SQIVND (reference sequence). CDR3: CASSRTAGDYGYTF. Here the CDR3 DNA reads TGTGCCAGTAGTAGGACAGCCGGCGACTATGGCTACACCTTC.

CDR3 nucleotide sequence: TGTGCCAGCAGCCAAGGGTGGTTGACCCAGGAGACCCAGTACTTC. Its protein product is CASSQGWLTQETQYF. The chain couples TRBV14 to TRBJ2-5; D gene uncertain. This CDR3 is 15 amino acids long. Germline CDR1 and CDR2: SGHDN and FVKESK. V lost 1 base and J lost 5, with 14 bases in between.

This chain connects TRBV5-1 to TRBJ1-2; D possibly corresponds to TRBD1 (5 bases). The CDR3 is 15 amino acids. Trimming stripped 4 bases from V and 4 bases from J, with 17 bases between. The germline gives CDR1 SGHRS, CDR2 YFSETQ. This chain's CDR3 is CASSPGSGGGYGYTF. The CDR3 bases are TGCGCCAGCAGCCCGGGTAGTGGGGGAGGCTATGGCTACACCTTC.

The sample holds a few counts of this clone. The chain combines TRBV12-5 with TRBJ2-5; D ambiguous. There are 13 residues in the CDR3. Germline values: CDR1 LGHNT, CDR2 FRNRAP. V was shortened by 2 bases and J by 1 base, with 5 bases between the two germline ends. CDR3: CASGLQVQETQYF. Here the CDR3 DNA reads TGTGCTAGTGGTTTGCAGGTCCAAGAGACCCAGTACTTC.

The chain recombines TRBV5-1 with TRBJ1-1; 11 bases are shared with TRBD1. The ends lost 0 bases at V and 4 bases at J; junction bases unmatched: 2. The CDR3 totals 15 residues. In germline, CDR1 is SGHRS, CDR2 YFSETQ. The CDR3 sequence: CASSLGDRGSTEAFF. DNA for the CDR3: TGCGCCAGCAGCTTGGGGGACAGGGGGAGCACTGAAGCTTTCTTT.

This chain connects TRBV11-3 to TRBJ2-1; TRBD2 matches 8 bases. Germline V lookup: CDR1 SGHNT, CDR2 YENEEA. V shed 5 bases and J 9 bases; nucleotides not matched to a gene: 3. This CDR3 is built from 12 residues. The CDR3 nucleotides read TGTGCCAGCAGCCCGAGCGGGAGTGAGCAGTTCTTC. It translates to CASSPSGSEQFF.

This clone was detected only a few times. The chain joins TRBV19 to TRBJ2-6; D ambiguous. In germline, CDR1 is LNHDA, CDR2 SQIVND (reference sequence). Trimming took off 6 bases at V and 4 bases at J, with 4 bases between the two ends. The CDR3 covers 12 residues. The CDR3 bases are TGTGCCAGTAGAGGAGGGGCCAACGTCCTGACTTTC. Translating it yields CASRGGANVLTF.

The V gene is TRBV15, the J gene TRBJ1-1, with D maybe TRBD1 (5 bases). Germline lookup yields CDR1 LNHNV and CDR2 YYDKDF (reference sequence). V lost 4 bases to trimming and J lost 1 base, with 13 bases between them. There are 15 residues in the CDR3. The CDR3 DNA reads as TGTGCCACCAGCACCTCTCGGCAGGGGAACACTGAAGCTTTCTTT. This encodes CATSTSRQGNTEAFF. Together with reference TRBV15 and TRBJ1-1, the CDR3 gives the full variable domain: DAMVIQNPRYQVTQFGKPVTLSCSQTLNHNVMYWYQQKSSQAPKLLFHYYDKDFNNEADTPDNFQSRRPNTSFCFLDIRSPGLGDTAMYLCATSTSRQGNTEAFFGQGTRLTVV.

Turning to this clone: Compared with germline, one end of the junction differs, possibly owing to a read error. Other DNA variants within this sample encode the same CDR3. This chain joins TRBV11-1 and TRBJ2-7; D gene uncertain. The CDR3 has 14 amino acids. CDR1 SGHAT and CDR2 FQDESV come from the germline V gene (reference sequence). The CDR3 sequence is CASSLVRSSYEQYF. As DNA, the CDR3 is TGTGCCAGCAGTTTAGTAAGGAGCTCCTACGAGCAGTACTTC.

The chain couples TRBV4-3 to TRBJ2-7; the D call may be TRBD1 or TRBD2 (6 bases each). Germline V gene sequence: CDR1 LGHNA, CDR2 YSLEER. The germline V and J ends were trimmed by 0 bases and 6 bases, with 15 bases remaining between them. This CDR3 comprises 15 residues. The CDR3 loop reads CASSQDRGLLGEQYF. Here the CDR3 DNA reads TGCGCCAGCAGCCAAGATCGGGGGCTACTGGGCGAGCAGTACTTC.

The J gene is TRBJ2-3, the V gene TRBV7-8; TRBD2 matches 15 bases. Per the germline V gene, CDR1 is SGHVS and CDR2 is FQNEAQ. This CDR3 region has 16 residues. Trimming removed 1 base from V and 5 bases from J; junction bases left unmatched: 1. The CDR3 region has the DNA TGTGCCAGCAGCTTAGGGACTAGCGGGGGGGTAGATACGCAGTATTTT. It translates to CASSLGTSGGVDTQYF.

Turning to this clone: The junction does not match germline at one end; this may be a read error. The V call is TRBV4-3, the J call TRBJ2-1; D unclear. Germline V gene sequence: CDR1 LGHNA, CDR2 YSLEER. This CDR3 is 18 amino acids long. CDR3 sequence: CAGSQARVGGSSYNEQFF. CDR3 DNA: TGCGCCGGCAGCCAAGCCCGTGTTGGCGGAAGCTCCTACAATGAGCAGTTCTTC.

The chain couples TRBV7-8 to TRBJ2-6; D is undetermined. From germline, CDR1 is SGHVS and CDR2 FQNEAQ. This CDR3 is 17 amino acids long. The V and J ends lost 5 bases and 5 bases respectively, with 19 bases between them. The CDR3 sequence is CASSICYPQSRANVLTF. In DNA, the CDR3 is TGTGCCAGCAGCATCTGTTACCCACAAAGTCGGGCCAACGTCCTGACTTTC.

The rearrangement links TRBV11-3 to TRBJ2-1; 7 positions agree with TRBD2. Germline V gene lookup returns CDR1 SGHNT and CDR2 YENEEA. V lost 1 base and J lost 8; bases outside the gene matches: 2. The CDR3 spans 13 residues. The CDR3 region has the DNA TGTGCCAGCAGCTTAGGGGAGGGAGATGAGCAGTTCTTC. It yields the protein CASSLGEGDEQFF.

V usage is TRBV19 and J usage is TRBJ2-5; D unclear. Deletions cut 1 base from V and 2 bases from J, with 8 bases between. The germline CDR1 and CDR2 sequences are LNHDA and SQIVND (reference sequence). The CDR3 is made up of 14 amino acids. DNA of the CDR3: TGTGCCAGTAGTATAGGAAAAGCTCAAGAGACCCAGTACTTC. Amino acid sequence: CASSIGKAQETQYF.